One and the same sample provided the 8 T cell receptor beta chains below, sequenced in a study of early T cells in non-severe SARS-CoV-2 infection. TCRdb re-derived calls from the 5' RACE reads in MiXCR, one entry per CDR3 protein. The table has some 64,000 distinct CDR3 sequences, 10% to 12% seen once; the top ten hold around 1.6%. Sequencing was carried out using whole blood. These receptors came from an adult who was a healthcare worker with PCR-confirmed SARS-CoV-2 infection or an uninfected control (not recorded which).

This clonotype was detected ten times or more. The CDR3 sequence: CASSQGSRGVAEAFF. The CDR3 nucleotides read TGCGCCAGCAGCCAAGGGAGCAGGGGAGTAGCTGAAGCTTTCTTT. The chain joins TRBV4-3 to TRBJ1-1, with D possibly being TRBD1 (6 bases). The germline V and J ends were trimmed by 1 base and 6 bases, with 15 bases remaining between them. This CDR3 contains 15 residues. The germline CDR1 and CDR2 sequences are LGHNA and YSLEER.

V gene TRBV5-1 combines with J gene TRBJ2-4; D unresolved. V lost 1 base and J 3 bases, leaving 11 bases between the germline ends. The CDR3 is 15 residues long. Looked up from germline, CDR1 is SGHRS and CDR2 is YFSETQ. DNA for the CDR3: TGCGCCAGCAGCTTGAATAGTCTAGACAAAAACATTCAGTACTTC. Translating gives CASSLNSLDKNIQYF. Supplemented by reference TRBV5-1 and TRBJ2-4, the full variable domain reads KAGVTQTPRYLIKTRGQQVTLSCSPISGHRSVSWYQQTPGQGLQFLFEYFSETQRNKGNFPGRFSGRQFSNSRSEMNVSTLELGDSALYLCASSLNSLDKNIQYFGAGTRLSVL.

In its sample, this clonotype was seen many times. The rearrangement links TRBV12-3 or TRBV12-4 to TRBJ2-5; D not resolved. The V end lost 1 base, the J end lost 9 bases, and 9 bases lay between the germline ends. CDR3 size: 12 residues. This CDR3 reads CASSLDFRSQYF. In nucleotides, the CDR3 is TGTGCCAGCAGTTTAGACTTCCGATCCCAGTACTTC.

This clonotype was observed a few times. The gene calls are TRBV6-4 and TRBJ2-1; 8 bases are shared with TRBD2. This CDR3 contains 15 residues. Germline loops: CDR1 MRHNA, CDR2 SNTAGT. V shed 3 bases and J 6 bases; nucleotides not matched to a gene: 7. For the CDR3, the DNA is TGTGCCAGCAGTGAGGGACTAGAACTATTCAATGAGCAGTTCTTC. Translated, it gives CASSEGLELFNEQFF.

This clonotype was seen at least ten times. This chain joins TRBV10-2 and TRBJ1-5, with 8 bases that match TRBD1. The CDR3 totals 15 residues. V shed 2 bases, J shed 3 bases, and the junction held 3 bases outside the gene matches. The germline V gene has CDR1 WSHSY and CDR2 SAAADI. Here the CDR3 reads CASSEGQGINQPQHF. The CDR3 nucleotides are TGCGCCAGCAGTGAGGGACAGGGAATCAATCAGCCCCAGCATTTT.

This clonotype was recorded at least ten times. The rearrangement joins TRBV7-9 to TRBJ1-1; D unclear. This CDR3 is built from 13 residues. Per germline, CDR1 SEHNR and CDR2 FQNEAQ (reference sequence). V was pared by 1 base and J by 6 bases, with 9 bases between. The CDR3 region is CASSLGGKPEAFF. CDR3 sequence (DNA): TGTGCCAGCAGCTTAGGTGGTAAACCTGAAGCTTTCTTT.

This clonotype has a handful of counts. The J gene is TRBJ1-6, the V gene TRBV27; TRBD1 matches 8 bases. This CDR3 comprises 14 residues. V was pared by 6 bases and J by 10 bases, with 8 bases of the junction left unmatched. The germline gives CDR1 MNHEY, CDR2 SMNVEV (reference sequence). This CDR3 reads CASRWAGGNSPLHF. CDR3 bases: TGTGCCAGCAGGTGGGCAGGGGGCAACTCACCCCTCCACTTT.

In nucleotides, the CDR3 is TGCAGTGCTAGAGGGGACAGGGGCACCTACGAGCAGTACTTC. Protein product: CSARGDRGTYEQYF. V and J are TRBV20-1 and TRBJ2-7, with 10 bases fitting TRBD1. The CDR3 has 14 amino acids. Germline trimming cut 1 base from V and 2 bases from J; bases unmatched to any gene: 2. From germline, CDR1 is DFQATT and CDR2 SNEGSKA (reference sequence).